What follows are 25 T cell receptor beta chains derived from one specimen sequenced in a study of post-analysis software for immune sequencing data. Study-wide results and limits: Patients carried five TRBV segments more frequently than controls did, and TRBV5-6, TRBV5-1 and TRBV20-1 were among them.

These receptors are not linked to any known antigen. Unique molecular identifiers had been added to the TCR beta cDNA libraries. A single record per CDR3 protein comes from TCRdb applying MiXCR to the PCR reads. The repertoire holds about half a million distinct CDR3 sequences, around 40% seen once, with roughly 12% in the top ten. The sequenced sample was blood. These receptors were obtained from a girl between 5 and 17 years old with multiple sclerosis.

J is TRBJ2-4 and V is TRBV5-1, with 7 bases matching TRBD1. Near its end, the DNA agrees better with TRBJ2-7, so the J call may be wrong. This CDR3 is 15 amino acids long. Germline CDR1 SGHRS, CDR2 YFSETQ. The DNA for the CDR3 is TGCGCCAGCAGCTTGGGACAGGGCCGTGATTACGAGCAGTACTTC. Protein: CASSLGQGRDYEQYF.

In its sample, this clonotype was seen many times. The chain couples TRBV29-1 to TRBJ1-1; 8 bases are a match to TRBD1. The V gene end was trimmed by 7 bases and the J gene end by 2 bases; junction bases not matched to a gene: 3. The CDR3 covers 12 residues. Per germline, CDR1 SQVTM and CDR2 ANQGSEA. CDR3 region: CSAGQGNTEAFF. The DNA of the CDR3 is TGCAGCGCTGGACAGGGAAACACTGAAGCTTTCTTT.

This sequence joins TRBV12-3 or TRBV12-4 and TRBJ2-7; 9 bases are a match to TRBD1. V was pared by 7 bases and J by 2 bases, with 3 bases of the junction left unmatched. CDR3 length: 13 amino acids. DNA for the CDR3: TGTGCCAGCAAACAGGGGGCTCCCTACGAGCAGTACTTC. Its translation: CASKQGAPYEQYF.

Remarks on this clonotype: It may be a read error: a sequence one base away is much more abundant. This rearrangement joins TRBV12-3 or TRBV12-4 to TRBJ2-5; D gene uncertain. V lost 3 bases and J 11 bases, leaving 19 bases between the germline ends. The CDR3 runs to 14 residues. CDR3 nucleotides: TGTGCCAGCAGTTTCTCCGCCGTCGGAAATGAGCAGTACTTC. It is translated as CASSFSAVGNEQYF.

The chain's CDR3 is CASSYGVADTQYF. CDR3 in DNA: TGTGCCAGCAGTTACGGAGTCGCAGATACGCAGTATTTT. The chain has TRBV6-5 and TRBJ2-3; D is uncertain. Trimming shortened V by 2 bases and J by 4 bases, and 7 bases separated the two germline ends. The CDR3 is 13 residues long. CDR1 and CDR2 (germline): MNHEY, SVGAGI.

The chain recombines TRBV20-1 with TRBJ2-7; D gene unclear. The length of the CDR3 is 10 residues. V was cut by 5 bases and J by 4 bases, with 6 bases left in between. The germline V gene has CDR1 DFQATT and CDR2 SNEGSKA (reference sequence). In nucleotides, the CDR3 is TGCAGTGCTGAAGTTTACGAGCAGTACTTC. Protein: CSAEVYEQYF.

V usage is TRBV10-3 and J usage is TRBJ2-3, with D hard to call. The CDR3 contains 14 residues. The germline V gene has CDR1 ENHRY and CDR2 SYGVKD. Trimming removed 2 bases from V and 0 bases from J, with 6 bases in between. The CDR3 here is CAISEGLSTDTQYF. The CDR3 region has the DNA TGTGCCATCAGTGAGGGCCTGAGCACAGATACGCAGTATTTT.

This clonotype was counted a few times. The chain joins TRBV6-2 or TRBV6-3 to TRBJ2-7; 10 bases map to TRBD2. The V gene's germline CDR1 is MNHEY and CDR2 SVGEGT. The V and J ends lost 6 bases and 3 bases, in that order; junction bases with no gene match: 8. The CDR3 has 15 amino acids. The CDR3 loop is CASSLAGVINYEQYF. The CDR3 DNA sequence: TGTGCCAGCAGCCTAGCGGGAGTAATTAACTACGAGCAGTACTTC.

The V and J genes are TRBV29-1 and TRBJ2-2, with 13 nucleotides matching TRBD2. Germline V gene data show CDR1 as SQVTM and CDR2 as ANQGSEA. This CDR3 has 14 residues. J gave up 7 bases and V 4 bases, and 3 bases lay outside the gene matches. CDR3 loop: CSVGTSGSIGELFF. The DNA for the CDR3 is TGCAGCGTTGGGACTAGCGGGAGTATCGGGGAGCTGTTTTTT.

J is TRBJ2-1 and V is TRBV29-1; tentatively, D is TRBD2 (5 bases). The V gene lost 6 bases and the J gene lost 2 bases, with 14 bases spanning the gap. This CDR3 is 14 amino acids long. Germline CDR1 and CDR2: SQVTM and ANQGSEA. The CDR3, as DNA: TGCAGCGTGCGTCCCGGAGGTCCCTACAATGAGCAGTTCTTC. Protein sequence: CSVRPGGPYNEQFF.

This clonotype was observed a handful of times. The chain combines TRBV6-2 or TRBV6-3 with TRBJ2-4; 12 bases agree with TRBD2. CDR1 MNHEY and CDR2 SVGEGT come from the germline V gene. V was clipped by 10 bases and J by 0 bases; unmatched bases: 13. CDR3 length: 18 amino acids. The chain's CDR3 is CATAPTSGGKVAKNIQYF. CDR3 DNA: TGTGCCACCGCACCGACTAGCGGGGGCAAGGTAGCCAAAAACATTCAGTACTTC.

The gene calls are TRBV28 and TRBJ2-1; 11 bases fit TRBD2. V trimming: 7 bases; J trimming: 7 bases; junction bases outside the gene matches: 9. This CDR3 region has 15 residues. The germline V gene encodes CDR1 MDHEN and CDR2 SYDVKM. The DNA of the CDR3 is TGTGCCAGCACTAGGGTAGCGGGAGGGCTGAATGAGCAGTTCTTC. It is translated as CASTRVAGGLNEQFF. Full variable domain (rest looked up from reference TRBV28 and TRBJ2-1): DVKVTQSSRYLVKRTGEKVFLECVQDMDHENMFWYRQDPGLGLRLIYFSYDVKMKEKGDIPEGYSVSREKKERFSLILESASTNQTSMYLCASTRVAGGLNEQFFGPGTRLTVL.

In this sample, this clonotype turned up a few times. V and J are TRBV20-1 and TRBJ2-1; D is ambiguous. The CDR3 runs to 10 residues. The V end lost 5 bases, the J end lost 8 bases, and 7 bases lay between the germline ends. The germline gives CDR1 DFQATT, CDR2 SNEGSKA (reference sequence). The CDR3, as DNA: TGCAGTGCTCGGCAAGATGAGCAGTTCTTC. It yields the protein CSARQDEQFF.

The genes are TRBV7-2 and TRBJ2-1; the D gene is possibly TRBD1 (6 bases). The J call may not be correct, given that the DNA end is closer to TRBJ2-7. CDR1 is SGHTA and CDR2 is FQGNSA in the germline V gene. This CDR3 region has 16 residues. The CDR3 sequence: CASSLSGGGSYNEQYF. The CDR3 DNA follows: TGTGCCAGCAGCTTAAGTGGGGGCGGCTCCTACAATGAGCAGTACTTC.

V gene TRBV27 combines with J gene TRBJ2-7; weak D call: TRBD1 (6 bases). V dropped 3 bases and J dropped 3 bases, with 9 bases sitting between them. The CDR3 length is 13 residues. CDR1 is MNHEY, CDR2 SMNVEV, per germline (reference sequence). Here the CDR3 DNA reads TGTGCCAGCAGTTTGGGGGCCTTCTACGAGCAGTACTTC. This translates into CASSLGAFYEQYF.

Of note for this clonotype: One end of the junction fails to match germline, which may point to a read error. J is TRBJ2-7 and V is TRBV7-8, with a possible D match to TRBD1 (8 bases). Germline CDR1 reads SGHVS; CDR2 reads FQNEAQ. This CDR3 contains 15 residues. The CDR3, as DNA: TGTGCCCGCAGCTACAGGGGGGGTCTCTCCTACGAGCAGTACTTC. It yields the protein CARSYRGGLSYEQYF.

This clonotype was counted only a few times. The CDR3, as DNA: TGCAGCGTTGGAGGAGGGAACAATGAAAAACTGTTTTTT. It yields the protein CSVGGGNNEKLFF. The chain has TRBV29-1 and TRBJ1-4; no definite D call. Trimming took 4 bases from V and 5 from J, leaving 11 bases between them. Germline V lookup: CDR1 SQVTM, CDR2 ANQGSEA. The CDR3 runs 13 residues.

The rearrangement joins TRBV6-6 to TRBJ2-1, with 7 bases that match TRBD2. Germline V gives CDR1 MNHNY, CDR2 SVGAGI (reference sequence). The CDR3 loop spans 15 amino acids. J was trimmed by 2 bases and V by 4 bases; bases with no gene match: 5. The CDR3 region has the DNA TGTGCCAGCAGTTTGGGAGGGACGCCCTACAATGAGCAGTTCTTC. As protein: CASSLGGTPYNEQFF.

This chain connects TRBV6-5 to TRBJ2-1; the D gene is possibly TRBD1 (7 bases). From germline, CDR1 is MNHEY and CDR2 SVGAGI. CDR3 length: 14 amino acids. V was pared by 6 bases and J by 5 bases, with 14 bases between. Here the CDR3 DNA reads TGTGCCAGCAGCCGCGGGACAGTCAACAATGAGCAGTTCTTC. Translated, it gives CASSRGTVNNEQFF.

This clonotype has a handful of counts. The chain carries TRBV10-3 and TRBJ2-6; 10 bases fit TRBD1. Looked up from germline, CDR1 is ENHRY and CDR2 is SYGVKD. The CDR3 totals 18 residues. With V trimmed by 7 bases and J by 0 bases, 9 bases remained unmatched. CDR3 protein: CAITQGTGESSGANVLTF. The CDR3 bases are TGTGCCATCACCCAAGGGACAGGGGAGAGCTCTGGGGCCAACGTCCTGACTTTC.

The chain carries TRBV29-1 and TRBJ1-2; the D is unclear. V lost 4 bases and J 1 base, leaving 10 bases between the germline ends. The CDR3 contains 13 residues. CDR1 is SQVTM, CDR2 ANQGSEA, per germline. CDR3 loop: CSVVSGRNYGYTF. For the CDR3, the DNA is TGCAGCGTTGTATCCGGGCGTAACTATGGCTACACCTTC.

This clonotype has more than one count but fewer than ten. The chain has TRBV29-1 and TRBJ2-5; TRBD1 matches 9 bases. Germline V gives CDR1 SQVTM, CDR2 ANQGSEA. Trimming cost V 0 bases and J 5 bases; bases outside gene matches: 13. This CDR3 is 17 amino acids long. The CDR3 nucleotides are TGCAGCGTTGAAGATCCGGGGACAGGGAGGTTCTTTGAGACCCAGTACTTC. It translates to CSVEDPGTGRFFETQYF. The complete variable domain, with remaining parts taken from reference TRBV29-1 and TRBJ2-5, reads SAVISQKPSRDICQRGTSLTIQCQVDSQVTMMFWYRQQPGQSLTLIATANQGSEATYESGFVIDKFPISRPNLTFSTLTVSNMSPEDSSIYLCSVEDPGTGRFFETQYFGPGTRLLVL.

This clonotype has just a few counts. This chain joins TRBV5-1 and TRBJ2-1; 9 nucleotides agree with TRBD2. The CDR3 length is 15 residues. Germline CDR1 SGHRS, CDR2 YFSETQ. The V gene end was trimmed by 4 bases and the J gene end by 8 bases; junction bases not matched to a gene: 10. CDR3 sequence reads: CASSPDSGRIDEQFF. DNA for the CDR3: TGCGCCAGCAGCCCAGATAGCGGGAGAATCGATGAGCAGTTCTTC.

The rearrangement uses TRBV11-1 and TRBJ2-5; 9 bases align to TRBD2. Germline V gene sequence: CDR1 SGHAT, CDR2 FQDESV (reference sequence). V shed 6 bases and J 4 bases; nucleotides not matched to a gene: 30. This CDR3 region has 22 residues. In DNA, the CDR3 is TGTGCCAGCAGTTACCGAGCCTACCCTGATCAGCGGGAGGCCTATAATTCAGAGACCCAGTACTTC. As protein: CASSYRAYPDQREAYNSETQYF.

This clonotype was detected many times. The rearrangement joins TRBV27 to TRBJ2-4; 8 bases line up with TRBD1. The V gene's germline CDR1 is MNHEY and CDR2 SMNVEV (reference sequence). This CDR3 has 13 residues. V shed 10 bases and J 7 bases; nucleotides not matched to a gene: 9. CDR3 sequence reads: CATSDRDRNIQYF. The CDR3 nucleotides are TGTGCCACCTCGGACAGGGATAGGAACATTCAGTACTTC.